The clone carrying this TCR beta chain was seen more than once but under ten times. V was cut by 0 bases and J by 5 bases, with 10 bases left in between. From germline, CDR1 is LGHNA and CDR2 YSLEER. The CDR3 contains 14 residues. These data come from a study of blood T cell repertoires in COVID-19. In the original processing: Reference gene primers were amplified, and this amplification served to estimate nucleated cell counts. The protocol was immunoSEQ multiplex PCR, while the TCRdb copy is restricted to in-frame clones and leaves out a portion. The V and J calls and clone size come from that table; D and trimming were worked out from the DNA. This sample has approximately 140,000 clones, with about 86% found just once.

Sequencing used peripheral blood. The receptor comes from a man aged 65-85 years with acute or convalescent COVID-19. The genes are TRBV4-3 and TRBJ2-5; D perhaps matches TRBD2 (5 bases). The CDR3 here is CASSQERVAETQYF. Here the CDR3 DNA reads TGCGCCAGCAGCCAAGAAAGGGTAGCGGAGACCCAGTACTTC.